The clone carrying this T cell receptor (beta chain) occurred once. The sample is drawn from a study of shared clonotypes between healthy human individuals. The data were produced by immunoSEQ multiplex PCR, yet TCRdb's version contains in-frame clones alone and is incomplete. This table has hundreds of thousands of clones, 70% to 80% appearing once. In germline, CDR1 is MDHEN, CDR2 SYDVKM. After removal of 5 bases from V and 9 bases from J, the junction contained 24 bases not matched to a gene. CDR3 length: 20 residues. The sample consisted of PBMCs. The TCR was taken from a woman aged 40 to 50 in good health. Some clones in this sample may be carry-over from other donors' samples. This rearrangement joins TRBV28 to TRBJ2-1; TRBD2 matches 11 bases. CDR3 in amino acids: CASSPNLTPASGRIGSEQFF. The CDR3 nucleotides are TGTGCCAGCAGTCCAAATCTTACTCCGGCTAGCGGGAGGATAGGTAGTGAGCAGTTCTTC.